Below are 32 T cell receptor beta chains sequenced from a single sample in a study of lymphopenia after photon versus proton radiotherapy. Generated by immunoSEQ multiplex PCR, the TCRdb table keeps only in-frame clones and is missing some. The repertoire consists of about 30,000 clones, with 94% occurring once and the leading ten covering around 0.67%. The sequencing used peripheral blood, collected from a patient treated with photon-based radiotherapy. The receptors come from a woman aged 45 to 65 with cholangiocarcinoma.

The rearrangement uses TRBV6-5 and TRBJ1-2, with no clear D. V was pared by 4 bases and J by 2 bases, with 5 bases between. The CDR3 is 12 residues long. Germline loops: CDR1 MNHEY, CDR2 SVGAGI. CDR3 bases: TGTGCCAGCAGTTCAGTGAACTATGGCTACACCTTC. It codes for CASSSVNYGYTF.

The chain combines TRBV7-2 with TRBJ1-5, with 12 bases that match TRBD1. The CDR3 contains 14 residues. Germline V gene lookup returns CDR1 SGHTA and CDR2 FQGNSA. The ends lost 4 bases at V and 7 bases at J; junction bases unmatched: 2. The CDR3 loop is CASSWGQGAQPQHF. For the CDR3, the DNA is TGTGCCAGCAGCTGGGGACAGGGGGCCCAGCCCCAGCATTTT.

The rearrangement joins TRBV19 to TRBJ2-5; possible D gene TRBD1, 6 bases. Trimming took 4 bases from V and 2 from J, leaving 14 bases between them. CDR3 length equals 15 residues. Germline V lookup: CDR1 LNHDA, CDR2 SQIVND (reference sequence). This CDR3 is CASSTGASTQETQYF. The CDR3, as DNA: TGTGCCAGTAGTACAGGGGCTAGTACACAAGAGACCCAGTACTTC.

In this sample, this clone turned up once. The CDR3 loop is CASTPIGTGSHYTF. In DNA form, the CDR3 reads TGTGCCAGTACTCCCATCGGGACAGGTTCCCACTACACCTTC. The rearrangement uses TRBV19 and TRBJ1-2; the match to TRBD1 covers 8 bases. Germline V gene sequence: CDR1 LNHDA, CDR2 SQIVND (reference sequence). CDR3 length equals 14 residues. V dropped 7 bases and J dropped 10; count of bases not matched to a gene: 14.

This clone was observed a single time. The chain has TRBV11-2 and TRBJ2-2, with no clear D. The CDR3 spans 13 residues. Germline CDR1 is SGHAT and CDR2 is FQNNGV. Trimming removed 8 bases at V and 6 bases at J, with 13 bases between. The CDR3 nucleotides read TGTGCCAGCTCCAAAACCATTCCCGGGGAGCTGTTTTTT. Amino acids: CASSKTIPGELFF.

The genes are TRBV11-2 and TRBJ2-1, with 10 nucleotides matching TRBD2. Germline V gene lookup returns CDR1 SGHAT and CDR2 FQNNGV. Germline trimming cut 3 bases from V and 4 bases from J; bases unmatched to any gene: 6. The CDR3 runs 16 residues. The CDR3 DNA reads TGTGCCAGCAGCTTGTGGTCTAGCGGGGGATACAATGAGCAGTTCTTC. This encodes CASSLWSSGGYNEQFF. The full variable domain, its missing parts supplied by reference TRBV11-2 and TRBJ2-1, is EAGVAQSPRYKIIEKRQSVAFWCNPISGHATLYWYQQILGQGPKLLIQFQNNGVVDDSQLPKDRFSAERLKGVDSTLKIQPAKLEDSAVYLCASSLWSSGGYNEQFFGPGTRLTVL.

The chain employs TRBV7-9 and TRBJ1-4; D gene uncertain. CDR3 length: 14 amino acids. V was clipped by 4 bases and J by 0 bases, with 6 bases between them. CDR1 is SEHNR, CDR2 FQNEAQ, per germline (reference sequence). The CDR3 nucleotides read TGTGCCAGCAGCTCGACAACAACTAATGAAAAACTGTTTTTT. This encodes CASSSTTTNEKLFF. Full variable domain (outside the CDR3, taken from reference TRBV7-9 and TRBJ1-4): DTGVSQNPRHKITKRGQNVTFRCDPISEHNRLYWYRQTLGQGPEFLTYFQNEAQLEKSRLLSDRFSAERPKGSFSTLEIQRTEQGDSAMYLCASSSTTTNEKLFFGSGTQLSVL.

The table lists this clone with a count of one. The CDR3 bases are TGTGCCAGCAAGGGGGGCGGGGGAGGTATCGAGGAGACCCAGTACTTC. Translating gives CASKGGGGGIEETQYF. The chain links TRBV6-6 to TRBJ2-5; D might be TRBD2 (7 bases). CDR1 MNHNY and CDR2 SVGAGI come from the germline V gene (reference sequence). The V and J ends lost 7 bases and 5 bases respectively, with 23 bases between them. The CDR3 is 16 residues long.

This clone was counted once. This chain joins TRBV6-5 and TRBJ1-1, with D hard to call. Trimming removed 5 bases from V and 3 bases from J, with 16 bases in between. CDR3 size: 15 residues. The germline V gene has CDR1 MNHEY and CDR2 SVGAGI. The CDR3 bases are TGTGCCAGCAGTAGCACGGGGTTGTCGGACACTGAAGCTTTCTTT. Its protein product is CASSSTGLSDTEAFF.

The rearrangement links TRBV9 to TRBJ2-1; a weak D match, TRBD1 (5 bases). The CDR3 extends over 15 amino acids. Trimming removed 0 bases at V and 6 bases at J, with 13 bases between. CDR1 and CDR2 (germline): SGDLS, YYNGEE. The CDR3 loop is CASSVGQGFRNEQFF. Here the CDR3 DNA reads TGTGCCAGCAGCGTAGGCCAGGGCTTCCGCAATGAGCAGTTCTTC.

CDR3 nucleotides: TGTGCCAGCAGCGTAGGAAGTGCGACCTACGAGCAGTACTTC. Amino acids: CASSVGSATYEQYF. The chain links TRBV9 to TRBJ2-7; no reliable D call. There are 14 residues in the CDR3. The germline V gene encodes CDR1 SGDLS and CDR2 YYNGEE. V lost 0 bases and J lost 2, with 9 bases in between.

The CDR3 spells CASSALGAEQYF. The CDR3 DNA reads as TGTGCCAGCAGTGCTCTCGGCGCCGAGCAGTACTTC. V gene TRBV6-6 combines with J gene TRBJ2-7; D not resolved. This CDR3 has 12 amino acids. V was clipped by 5 bases and J by 6 bases, with 11 bases between them. Germline V gene sequence: CDR1 MNHNY, CDR2 SVGAGI (reference sequence).

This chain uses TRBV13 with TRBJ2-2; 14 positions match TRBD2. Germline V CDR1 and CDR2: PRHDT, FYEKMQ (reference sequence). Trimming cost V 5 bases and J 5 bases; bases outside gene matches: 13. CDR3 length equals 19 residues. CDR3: CASSPGLAGGSRRTGELFF. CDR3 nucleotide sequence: TGTGCCAGCAGCCCAGGACTAGCGGGGGGCTCCCGTCGTACCGGGGAGCTGTTTTTT.

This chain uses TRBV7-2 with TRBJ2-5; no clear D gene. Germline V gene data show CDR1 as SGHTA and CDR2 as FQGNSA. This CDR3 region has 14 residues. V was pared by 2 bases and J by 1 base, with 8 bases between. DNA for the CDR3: TGTGCCAGCAGCTTAAGTGGTTCCCAAGAGACCCAGTACTTC. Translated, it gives CASSLSGSQETQYF. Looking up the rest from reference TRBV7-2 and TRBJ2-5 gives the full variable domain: GAGVSQSPSNKVTEKGKDVELRCDPISGHTALYWYRQSLGQGLEFLIYFQGNSAPDKSGLPSDRFSAERTGGSVSTLTIQRTQQEDSAVYLCASSLSGSQETQYFGPGTRLLVL.

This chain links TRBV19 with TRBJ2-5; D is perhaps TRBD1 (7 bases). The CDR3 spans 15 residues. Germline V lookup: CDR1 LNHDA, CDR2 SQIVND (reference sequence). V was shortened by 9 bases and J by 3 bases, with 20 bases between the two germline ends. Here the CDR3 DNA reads TGTGCCAGCAAAGGCGGGACAGAGGCTGAAGAGACCCAGTACTTC. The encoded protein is CASKGGTEAEETQYF.

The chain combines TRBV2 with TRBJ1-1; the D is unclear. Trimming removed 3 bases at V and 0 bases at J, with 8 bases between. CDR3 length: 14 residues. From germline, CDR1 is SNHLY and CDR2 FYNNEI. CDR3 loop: CASSDSQMNTEAFF. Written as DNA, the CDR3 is TGTGCCAGCAGTGATAGTCAAATGAACACTGAAGCTTTCTTT.

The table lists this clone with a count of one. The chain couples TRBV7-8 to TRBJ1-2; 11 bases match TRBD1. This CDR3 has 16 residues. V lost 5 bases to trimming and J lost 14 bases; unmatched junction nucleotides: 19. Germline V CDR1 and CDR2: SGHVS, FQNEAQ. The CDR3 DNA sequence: TGTGCCAGCAGCCCCGGTGGGGACAGGGGGGCGGCCCTTGGGACCTTC. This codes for CASSPGGDRGAALGTF. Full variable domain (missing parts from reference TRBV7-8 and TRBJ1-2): GAGVSQSPRYKVAKRGQDVALRCDPISGHVSLFWYQQALGQGPEFLTYFQNEAQLDKSGLPSDRFFAERPEGSVSTLKIQRTQQEDSAVYLCASSPGGDRGAALGTFGSGTRLTVV.

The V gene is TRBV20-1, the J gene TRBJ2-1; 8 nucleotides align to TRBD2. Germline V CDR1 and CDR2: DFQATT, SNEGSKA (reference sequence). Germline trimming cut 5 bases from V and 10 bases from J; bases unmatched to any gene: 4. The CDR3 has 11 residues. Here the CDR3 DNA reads TGCAGTGCTCTGCGCGGGGGGGAGCAGTTCTTC. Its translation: CSALRGGEQFF.

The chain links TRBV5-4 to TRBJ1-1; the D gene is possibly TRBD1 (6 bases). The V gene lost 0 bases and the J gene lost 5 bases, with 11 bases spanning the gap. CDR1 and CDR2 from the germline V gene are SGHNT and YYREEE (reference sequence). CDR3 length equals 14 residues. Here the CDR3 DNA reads TGTGCCAGCAGCTTGGTAGGGGGTCGAACTGAAGCTTTCTTT. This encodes CASSLVGGRTEAFF.

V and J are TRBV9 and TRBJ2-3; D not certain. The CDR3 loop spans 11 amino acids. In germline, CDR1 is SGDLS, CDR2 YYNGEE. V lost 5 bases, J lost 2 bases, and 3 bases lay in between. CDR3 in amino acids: CASSTTDTQYF. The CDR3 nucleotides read TGTGCCAGCAGTACCACAGATACGCAGTATTTT.

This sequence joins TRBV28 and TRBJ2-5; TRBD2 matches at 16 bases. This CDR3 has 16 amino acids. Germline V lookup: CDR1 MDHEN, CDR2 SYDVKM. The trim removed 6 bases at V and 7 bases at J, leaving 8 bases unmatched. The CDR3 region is CASSLPGLAGGRTQYF. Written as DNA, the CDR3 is TGTGCCAGCAGCCTACCGGGACTAGCGGGGGGGCGGACCCAGTACTTC.

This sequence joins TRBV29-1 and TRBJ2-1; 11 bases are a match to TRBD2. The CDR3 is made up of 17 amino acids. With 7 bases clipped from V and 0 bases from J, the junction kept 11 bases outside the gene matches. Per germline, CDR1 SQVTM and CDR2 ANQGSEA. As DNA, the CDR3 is TGCAGCGCCGCCGGATTAGCGGGGGGGAGCTCCTACAATGAGCAGTTCTTC. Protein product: CSAAGLAGGSSYNEQFF.

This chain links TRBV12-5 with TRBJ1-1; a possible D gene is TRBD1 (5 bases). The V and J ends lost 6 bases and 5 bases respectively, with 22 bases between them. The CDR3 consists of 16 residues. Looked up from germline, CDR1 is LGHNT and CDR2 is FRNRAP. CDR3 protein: CASGTMPGGAQTEAFF. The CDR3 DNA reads TGTGCTAGTGGCACCATGCCTGGAGGGGCGCAAACTGAAGCTTTCTTT.

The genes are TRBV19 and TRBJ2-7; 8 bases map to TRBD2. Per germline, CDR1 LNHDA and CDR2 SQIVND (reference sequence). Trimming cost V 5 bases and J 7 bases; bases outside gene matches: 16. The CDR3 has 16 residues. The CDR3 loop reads CASSPIGGGHPGEQYF. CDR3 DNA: TGTGCCAGTAGTCCGATCGGGGGGGGCCACCCGGGTGAGCAGTACTTC.

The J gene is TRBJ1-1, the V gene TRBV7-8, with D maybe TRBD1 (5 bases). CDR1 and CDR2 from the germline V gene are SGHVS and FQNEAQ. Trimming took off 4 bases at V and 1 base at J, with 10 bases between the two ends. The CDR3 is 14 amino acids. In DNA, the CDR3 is TGTGCCAGCAGCTCGGAGGGGAGGAACACTGAAGCTTTCTTT. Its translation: CASSSEGRNTEAFF.

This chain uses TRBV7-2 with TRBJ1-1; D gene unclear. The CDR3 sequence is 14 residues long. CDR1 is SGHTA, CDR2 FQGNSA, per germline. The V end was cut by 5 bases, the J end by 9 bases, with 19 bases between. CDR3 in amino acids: CASSQTNINSQAFF. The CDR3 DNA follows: TGTGCCAGCAGCCAAACCAACATAAACTCTCAAGCTTTCTTT.

The CDR3 protein is CASRPSGAGSQPQHF. CDR3 nucleotides: TGTGCCAGCAGACCCTCGGGGGCGGGGTCACAGCCCCAGCATTTT. This chain connects TRBV6-5 to TRBJ1-5, with D possibly TRBD1 on 6 matching bases. The CDR3 loop spans 15 amino acids. The germline V and J ends were trimmed by 6 bases and 7 bases, with 19 bases remaining between them. Looked up from germline, CDR1 is MNHEY and CDR2 is SVGAGI.

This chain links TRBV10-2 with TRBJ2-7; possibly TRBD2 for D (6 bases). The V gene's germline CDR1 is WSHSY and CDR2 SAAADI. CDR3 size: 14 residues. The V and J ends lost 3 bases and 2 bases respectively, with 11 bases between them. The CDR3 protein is CASSDLAQAYEQYF. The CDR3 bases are TGCGCCAGCAGTGATCTAGCGCAAGCCTACGAGCAGTACTTC.

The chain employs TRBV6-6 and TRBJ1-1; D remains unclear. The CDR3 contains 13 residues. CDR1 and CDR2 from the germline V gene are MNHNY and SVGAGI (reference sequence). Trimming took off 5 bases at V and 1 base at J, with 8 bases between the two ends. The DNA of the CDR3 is TGTGCCAGCAGTACATGGAAGAACACTGAAGCTTTCTTT. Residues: CASSTWKNTEAFF.

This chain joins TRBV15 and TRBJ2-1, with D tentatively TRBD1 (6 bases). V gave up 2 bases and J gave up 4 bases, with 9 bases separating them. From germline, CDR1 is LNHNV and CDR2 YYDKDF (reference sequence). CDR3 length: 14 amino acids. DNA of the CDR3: TGTGCCACCAGCAGATCAACAGGGTACAATGAGCAGTTCTTC. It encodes CATSRSTGYNEQFF.

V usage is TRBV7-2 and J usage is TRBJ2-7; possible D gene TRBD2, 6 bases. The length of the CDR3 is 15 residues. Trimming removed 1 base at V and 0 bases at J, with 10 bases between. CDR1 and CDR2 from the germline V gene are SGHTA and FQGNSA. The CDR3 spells CASSLDGGSSYEQYF. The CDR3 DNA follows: TGTGCCAGCAGCTTAGACGGGGGAAGCTCCTACGAGCAGTACTTC.

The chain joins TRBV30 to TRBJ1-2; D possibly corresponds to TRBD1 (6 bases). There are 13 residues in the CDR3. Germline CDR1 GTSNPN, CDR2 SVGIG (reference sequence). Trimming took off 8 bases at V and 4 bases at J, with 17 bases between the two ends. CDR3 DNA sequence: TGTGCCCTGGGAGAGTGGACAGCCTATGGCTACACCTTC. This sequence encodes CALGEWTAYGYTF.